What follows is one TCR beta chain and its context. Its antigen remains unidentified. Some clones are missing from TCRdb's copy, which holds only in-frame ones; the method was immunoSEQ multiplex PCR. The table lists 150,000 or so clones, approximately 90% of them singletons. This sample was included in a study of cytomegalovirus exposure and HLA in healthy donors. Study outcomes and limitations: A few chains tied to CMV proved CMV antigen-specific in vitro. Subsequent analysis found a tendency for first-cohort TCR clusters to co-occur within the 95 to 150 validation repertoires.

Germline CDR1 reads SGHRS; CDR2 reads YFSETQ. V was cut by 2 bases and J by 3 bases, with 9 bases left in between. This CDR3 comprises 13 residues. The chain carries TRBV5-1 and TRBJ2-7; D perhaps matches TRBD2 (6 bases). This TCR derives from a woman between 25 and 40 years old in good health and CMV-seropositive. The material sequenced was PBMCs. The CDR3 coding sequence is TGCGCCAGCAGCTTCGCGGGGAGCTACGAGCAGTACTTC. Its protein product is CASSFAGSYEQYF. The entire variable domain, with the rest obtained from reference TRBV5-1 and TRBJ2-7, is as follows: KAGVTQTPRYLIKTRGQQVTLSCSPISGHRSVSWYQQTPGQGLQFLFEYFSETQRNKGNFPGRFSGRQFSNSRSEMNVSTLELGDSALYLCASSFAGSYEQYFGPGTRLTVT.